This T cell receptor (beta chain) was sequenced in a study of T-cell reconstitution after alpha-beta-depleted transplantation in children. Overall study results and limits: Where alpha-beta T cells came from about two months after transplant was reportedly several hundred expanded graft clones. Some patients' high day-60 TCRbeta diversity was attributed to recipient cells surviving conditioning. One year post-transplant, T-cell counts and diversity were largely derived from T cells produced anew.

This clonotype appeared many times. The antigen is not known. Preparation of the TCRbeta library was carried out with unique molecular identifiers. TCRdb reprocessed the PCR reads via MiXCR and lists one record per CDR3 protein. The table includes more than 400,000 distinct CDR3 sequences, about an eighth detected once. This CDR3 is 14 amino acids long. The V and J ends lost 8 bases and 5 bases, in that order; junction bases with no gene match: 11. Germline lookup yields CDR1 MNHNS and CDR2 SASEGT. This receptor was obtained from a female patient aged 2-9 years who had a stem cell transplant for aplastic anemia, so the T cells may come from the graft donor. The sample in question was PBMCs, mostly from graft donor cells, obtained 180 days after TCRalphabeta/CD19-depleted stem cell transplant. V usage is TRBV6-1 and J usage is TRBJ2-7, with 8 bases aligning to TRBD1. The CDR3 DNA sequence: TGTGCCAGCTGCCCCCGGGACAGGAGCGACGAGCAGTACTTC. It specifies CASCPRDRSDEQYF.